A single T cell receptor beta chain is shown here with its context. The data belong to a study of T cells in localized non-small cell lung cancer. The data were produced by immunoSEQ multiplex PCR, yet TCRdb's version contains in-frame clones alone and is incomplete. Of roughly 33,000 clones listed, roughly 90% are singletons. Germline CDR1 and CDR2: SGHKS and YYEKEE (reference sequence). Trimming removed 6 bases from V and 0 bases from J, with 24 bases in between. This CDR3 contains 18 residues. The chain recombines TRBV5-5 with TRBJ1-1; unclear D gene. This receptor was identified in a woman aged 40-69 years with stage I lung adenocarcinoma. The sample in question was peripheral blood, obtained before any cancer treatment. CDR3 in amino acids: CASNFQLIGRGMNTEAFF. The CDR3 DNA reads TGTGCCAGCAACTTCCAACTGATCGGGAGAGGAATGAACACTGAAGCTTTCTTT.